This TCR beta chain originates from a study of blood T cell repertoires in COVID-19. Overall study: Acute-phase and convalescent COVID-19 samples originated in the United States, Italy and Spain. T cells, B-cell-depleted T cells, or PBMCs supplied cDNA or gDNA.

Clones were read by immunoSEQ multiplex PCR, and TCRdb kept only the in-frame ones, dropping some. The sample lists roughly 89,000 clones, approximately 78% occurring once. The material sequenced was peripheral blood. The receptor comes from a woman of 80 years or more with acute or convalescent COVID-19.

The CDR3 DNA sequence: TGTGCCAGCAGCTTAACATGGGACAGGGCCCACGAGCAGTACTTC. Protein: CASSLTWDRAHEQYF. The genes are TRBV7-3 and TRBJ2-7; TRBD1 agrees at 9 bases. CDR1 and CDR2 from the germline V gene are SGHTA and FQGTGA. Unmatched junction bases numbered 5, after V lost 0 bases and J lost 5 bases. The CDR3 loop spans 15 amino acids. The full variable domain, rest sourced from reference TRBV7-3 and TRBJ2-7, is GAGVSQTPSNKVTEKGKYVELRCDPISGHTALYWYRQSLGQGPEFLIYFQGTGAADDSGLPNDRFFAVRPEGSVSTLKIQRTERGDSAVYLCASSLTWDRAHEQYFGPGTRLTVT.